This record concerns one T cell receptor beta chain sequence. Its specificity is not known. This specimen comes from a study of T cells in Graves' hyperthyroidism and ophthalmopathy. This CDR3 region has 12 residues. Germline CDR1 and CDR2: MNHEY and SVGEGT. TCR beta CDR3 sequences were amplified from RNA transcripts. HTBI primers were employed in a first-round RT-PCR of the TCR CDR3. TCRdb re-called the multiplex PCR reads with MiXCR, one entry per CDR3 protein. Of 300,000 to 400,000 distinct CDR3 sequences listed, roughly 21% are singletons. Overall study findings and caveats: Most clonotypes that expanded in the thyroid above 0.001 also showed up in blood. For ophthalmopathy, model prediction preceded onset by a median roughly 6.5 months. Ophthalmopathy and stable hyperthyroidism were separated by a 13 V-J model.

Patients counted as stable if ophthalmopathy did not develop within 18 months. This chain connects TRBV6-2 or TRBV6-3 to TRBJ1-2; weak D call: TRBD1 (6 bases). What was sequenced was blood. The sequence was collected from a woman aged 50 to 60 with Graves' hyperthyroidism. CDR3 in amino acids: CAAGANNYGYTF. The CDR3 coding sequence is TGTGCTGCGGGGGCGAATAACTATGGCTACACCTTC.